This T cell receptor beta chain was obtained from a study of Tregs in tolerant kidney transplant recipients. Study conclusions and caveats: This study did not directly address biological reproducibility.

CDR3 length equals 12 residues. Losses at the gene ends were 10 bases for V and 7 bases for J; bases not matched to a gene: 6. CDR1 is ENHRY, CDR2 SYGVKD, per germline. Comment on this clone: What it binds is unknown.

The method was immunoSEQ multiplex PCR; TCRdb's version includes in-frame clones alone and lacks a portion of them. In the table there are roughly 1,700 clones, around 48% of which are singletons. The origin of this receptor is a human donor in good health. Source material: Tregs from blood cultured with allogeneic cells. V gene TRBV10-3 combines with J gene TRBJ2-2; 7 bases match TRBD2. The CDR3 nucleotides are TGTGCCACCCGACTAGCCGGCGGGGAGCTGTTTTTT. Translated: CATRLAGGELFF.